These T cell receptor beta chains were read from a single sample in a study of Graves' ophthalmopathy and Graves' hyperthyroidism. MiXCR, applied by TCRdb to the multiplex PCR reads, yields one record per CDR3 protein. The table has roughly 500,000 distinct CDR3 sequences, 13% to 15% seen once. Sequenced input: blood. These TCRs come from a young woman with Graves' ophthalmopathy. Each CDR3 is given with its conserved first and last residue. Fields, in order: CDR3 protein, CDR3 DNA, J gene, D gene, clone size, V gene. D genes are given only for firm matches. Clone size is shown for a subset of rows, as once, few, many or a class of expanded clone.

CASSPLSLDETQYF	TGTGCCAGCAGCCCCCTGAGTTTGGATGAGACCCAGTACTTC	TRBJ2-5	.	many	TRBV7-8
CASSPDRGYTF	TGTGCCAGCAGCCCAGACAGGGGCTACACCTTC	TRBJ1-2	.	.	TRBV11-2
CASSPTGHEQYF	TGTGCCAGCAGTCCGACAGGGCACGAGCAGTACTTC	TRBJ2-7	TRBD1	many	TRBV2
CASSQMKPQETQYF	TGTGCCAGCAGCCAGATGAAGCCTCAAGAGACCCAGTACTTC	TRBJ2-5	.	few	TRBV7-9
CASSLTPPPWAGTTEAFF	TGTGCCAGCAGTTTAACACCCCCACCATGGGCAGGGACCACTGAAGCTTTCTTT	TRBJ1-1	.	once	TRBV12-3/TRBV12-4
CAWSRVFQETQYF	TGTGCCTGGAGTCGGGTTTTCCAAGAGACCCAGTACTTC	TRBJ2-5	.	many	TRBV30
CASSLGASLGSYEQYF	TGTGCCAGCAGTTTAGGGGCCTCGCTAGGGTCCTACGAGCAGTACTTC	TRBJ2-7	.	many	TRBV12-3/TRBV12-4
CASSGGISYTEAFF	TGTGCCAGCAGCGGGGGTATCAGCTACACTGAAGCTTTCTTT	TRBJ1-1	.	many	TRBV11-3
CASSFAPGEAYGYTF	TGCGCCAGCAGCTTCGCCCCTGGGGAAGCCTATGGCTACACCTTC	TRBJ1-2	.	.	TRBV5-1
CSASPGLGYTF	TGCAGTGCTAGCCCAGGGCTCGGCTACACCTTC	TRBJ1-2	.	.	TRBV20-1
CSVERQAKAFF	TGCAGCGTTGAGCGCCAGGCAAAAGCTTTCTTT	TRBJ1-1	.	many	TRBV29-1
CASSELGGNQPQHF	TGTGCCAGCAGTGAACTGGGGGGCAATCAGCCCCAGCATTTT	TRBJ1-5	.	many	TRBV6-1
CASSLDSGHSYEQYF	TGTGCCAGCAGTTTGGATAGCGGGCACTCCTACGAGCAGTACTTC	TRBJ2-7	TRBD2	many	TRBV6-5
CATSGTSGRGAKNIQYF	TGTGCCACCTCCGGGACTAGCGGGAGGGGGGCCAAAAACATTCAGTACTTC	TRBJ2-4	TRBD2	many	TRBV6-1
CATSRVRGIPSMNTEAFF	TGTGCCACCAGCAGAGTAAGGGGTATCCCCAGCATGAACACTGAAGCTTTCTTT	TRBJ1-1	.	many	TRBV15
CASSVGPLQETQYF	TGTGCCAGCAGTGTGGGACCGCTACAAGAGACCCAGTACTTC	TRBJ2-5	.	.	TRBV6-4
CASSFQGAGVPEAFF	TGTGCCAGCAGTTTCCAGGGGGCGGGGGTCCCTGAAGCTTTCTTT	TRBJ1-1	TRBD1	.	TRBV12-3/TRBV12-4
CASTLTGGVTGELFF	TGTGCCAGTACTCTAACAGGGGGAGTGACCGGGGAGCTGTTTTTT	TRBJ2-2	TRBD1	few	TRBV19
CATSDLDRANGELWF	TGTGCCACCAGTGATTTGGACAGGGCTAACGGGGAGCTGTGGTTT	TRBJ2-2	TRBD1	once	TRBV24-1
CASSSEGAGKSYEQYF	TGTGCCAGCAGCTCCGAAGGTGCAGGGAAAAGCTACGAGCAGTACTTC	TRBJ2-7	.	few	TRBV11-1
CASSLSLTFSGRGGEQYF	TGTGCCAGCAGTCTTTCCCTCACCTTTAGCGGGAGAGGGGGAGAGCAGTACTTC	TRBJ2-7	TRBD2	many	TRBV28
CASSFRGGNSPLHF	TGTGCCAGCAGTTTCCGAGGGGGTAATTCACCCCTCCACTTT	TRBJ1-6	.	many	TRBV6-5